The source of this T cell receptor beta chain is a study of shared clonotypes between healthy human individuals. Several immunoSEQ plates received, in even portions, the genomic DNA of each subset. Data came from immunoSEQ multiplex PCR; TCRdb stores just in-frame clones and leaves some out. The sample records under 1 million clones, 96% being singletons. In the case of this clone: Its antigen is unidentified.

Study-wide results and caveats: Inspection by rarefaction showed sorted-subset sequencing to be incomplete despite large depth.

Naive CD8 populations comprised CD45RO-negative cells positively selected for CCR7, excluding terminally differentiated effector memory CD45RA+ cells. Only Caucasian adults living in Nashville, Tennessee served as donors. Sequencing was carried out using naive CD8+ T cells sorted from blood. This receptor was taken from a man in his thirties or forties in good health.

For the CDR3, the DNA is TGTGCCAGCAGCCAGACCGGAACCTTCTACGAGCAGTACTTC. It yields the protein CASSQTGTFYEQYF. The chain is built from TRBV14 and TRBJ2-7; D is unresolved. The germline V gene encodes CDR1 SGHDN and CDR2 FVKESK. The CDR3 has 14 amino acids. The ends were cut back, 3 bases at V and 3 bases at J, with 12 bases in the middle.